This TCR beta chain was obtained from a study of shared clonotypes between healthy human individuals. General observations from the study: Several donors had around 5% of their naive CD4 clonotypes in common.

It was at deep level that the assay was run. The table came from immunoSEQ multiplex PCR; TCRdb's copy has only in-frame clones and leaves some out. The sample holds approximately 2,000,000 clones; approximately 90% are singletons and the top ten take 0.3% to 0.4%. Worth noting for this clone: Its target is unknown.

Sequencing was carried out using naive CD4+ T cells from PBMCs. Described subset: CD45RA+ positively selected. The TCR comes from a young man in good health. Some clones in this sample may be carry-over from other donors' samples.

The CDR3 sequence is CASSDPGEYEQYF. CDR3 DNA: TGCGCCAGCAGTGACCCGGGCGAATACGAGCAGTACTTC. The gene calls are TRBV10-1 and TRBJ2-7, with unresolved D. The CDR3 has 13 amino acids. Germline values: CDR1 WNHNN, CDR2 SYGVQD (reference sequence). V was cut by 3 bases and J by 4 bases, with 10 bases left in between.